Below are 19 T cell receptor beta chains sequenced from a single sample in a study of T cell changes during pregnancy in multiple sclerosis. Generated by immunoSEQ multiplex PCR, the TCRdb table keeps only in-frame clones and is missing some. The sample includes tens of thousands of clones, roughly 92% of them seen just once. Material: peripheral blood, obtained after pregnancy. Receptors originate from a female donor with multiple sclerosis, enrolled in a pregnancy study.

The V call is TRBV7-2, the J call TRBJ2-7; D is possibly TRBD1 (5 bases). Germline CDR1 SGHTA, CDR2 FQGNSA. The CDR3 contains 14 residues. Trimming stripped 2 bases from V and 4 bases from J, with 12 bases between. Here the CDR3 DNA reads TGTGCCAGCAGCTTACAGGGCCCCGTATACGAGCAGTACTTC. Translating gives CASSLQGPVYEQYF.

V usage is TRBV6-5 and J usage is TRBJ1-1; weak D call: TRBD1 (5 bases). Germline CDR1 MNHEY, CDR2 SVGAGI. The germline V and J ends were trimmed by 3 bases and 5 bases, with 10 bases remaining between them. This CDR3 spans 13 amino acids. DNA of the CDR3: TGTGCCAGCAGTTATCAGGGATGGACTGAAGCTTTCTTT. Translated: CASSYQGWTEAFF.

The genes are TRBV7-9 and TRBJ1-3; the D gene is possibly TRBD1 (6 bases). Germline values: CDR1 SEHNR, CDR2 FQNEAQ (reference sequence). Trimming left V 5 bases short and J 0 bases short, with 11 bases between. The CDR3 runs 15 residues. CDR3 sequence (DNA): TGTGCCAGCAGCCCAGGACAGCCCTCTGGAAACACCATATATTTT. It specifies CASSPGQPSGNTIYF.

This clone occurred once. This sequence joins TRBV30 and TRBJ1-2; the match to TRBD1 covers 7 bases. With V trimmed by 8 bases and J by 6 bases, 24 bases remained unmatched. The CDR3 totals 17 residues. Germline loops: CDR1 GTSNPN, CDR2 SVGIG (reference sequence). CDR3 protein: CAGSTPRDSGWVDGYTF. The CDR3, as DNA: TGTGCCGGTTCGACCCCCCGGGACAGCGGATGGGTGGATGGCTACACCTTC.

The CDR3 DNA sequence: TGCGCCAGCAGCTTGCCTGGAGCGGGTGCGTACAATGAGCAGTTCTTC. This codes for CASSLPGAGAYNEQFF. V and J are TRBV5-1 and TRBJ2-1, with D possibly matching TRBD2 (6 bases). This CDR3 has 16 residues. CDR1 is SGHRS and CDR2 is YFSETQ in the germline V gene. V lost 1 base, J lost 4 bases, and 15 bases lay in between.

This sequence joins TRBV9 and TRBJ2-3; 11 bases map to TRBD2. Germline assignment: CDR1 SGDLS and CDR2 YYNGEE. The CDR3 extends over 16 amino acids. V lost 3 bases, J lost 10 bases, and 13 bases stayed unmatched. DNA for the CDR3: TGTGCCAGCAGCGCCTCAGAAGGGACTAGCGGAAGGGCGCAGTATTTT. Translated, it gives CASSASEGTSGRAQYF.

The chain joins TRBV19 to TRBJ1-2; D not resolved. This CDR3 region has 14 residues. The V and J ends lost 1 base and 5 bases respectively, with 11 bases between them. The V gene's germline CDR1 is LNHDA and CDR2 SQIVND (reference sequence). The DNA of the CDR3 is TGTGCCAGTAGTATAGGTGGAGGGAAGTATGGCTACACCTTC. It is translated as CASSIGGGKYGYTF.

The CDR3 bases are TGTGCCAGCAGCCAAAAGCGGGGGGGCCGGGATGAGCAGTTCTTC. This codes for CASSQKRGGRDEQFF. V gene TRBV4-2 combines with J gene TRBJ2-1; 10 bases are a match to TRBD2. The CDR3 spans 15 residues. Germline lookup yields CDR1 LGHNA and CDR2 YNFKEQ. The V segment lost 2 bases and the J segment 8 bases; nucleotides outside the gene matches: 6.

The rearrangement uses TRBV5-1 and TRBJ2-1, with TRBD2 identical over 9 bases. With 3 bases clipped from V and 7 bases from J, the junction kept 8 bases outside the gene matches. The length of the CDR3 is 15 residues. Germline V gives CDR1 SGHRS, CDR2 YFSETQ. The CDR3 loop is CASSSRGSGSNEQFF. The DNA for the CDR3 is TGCGCCAGCAGCTCCCGGGGTAGCGGGAGTAATGAGCAGTTCTTC. Variable domain in full (rest from reference TRBV5-1 and TRBJ2-1): KAGVTQTPRYLIKTRGQQVTLSCSPISGHRSVSWYQQTPGQGLQFLFEYFSETQRNKGNFPGRFSGRQFSNSRSEMNVSTLELGDSALYLCASSSRGSGSNEQFFGPGTRLTVL.

This clone has just one count. The chain is built from TRBV19 and TRBJ1-2; 8 bases agree with TRBD1. CDR1 LNHDA and CDR2 SQIVND come from the germline V gene (reference sequence). This CDR3 has 15 residues. Losses at the gene ends were 4 bases for V and 7 bases for J; bases not matched to a gene: 11. The CDR3 sequence is CASSTRAGGGRGYTF. CDR3 in DNA: TGTGCCAGTAGTACTCGGGCAGGGGGCGGCCGTGGCTACACCTTC.

The chain uses TRBV11-2 and TRBJ2-7, with 10 bases lining up with TRBD1. Germline CDR1 SGHAT, CDR2 FQNNGV. The trim removed 1 base at V and 7 bases at J, leaving 7 bases unmatched. The CDR3 is 15 amino acids. CDR3 nucleotides: TGTGCCAGCAGCTTAGGTTGGACAGGGGGAGGTGAGCAGTACTTC. Its protein product is CASSLGWTGGGEQYF.

This chain links TRBV6-4 with TRBJ1-1; 9 bases agree with TRBD1. Germline V gives CDR1 MRHNA, CDR2 SNTAGT. The V segment lost 5 bases and the J segment 7 bases; nucleotides outside the gene matches: 5. The length of the CDR3 is 13 residues. CDR3 sequence reads: CASSSGTGNEAFF. The CDR3 DNA reads as TGTGCCAGCAGTTCCGGGACAGGGAATGAAGCTTTCTTT.

J is TRBJ1-2 and V is TRBV6-5; a weak D match, TRBD1 (5 bases). Germline CDR1 MNHEY, CDR2 SVGAGI. The CDR3 sequence is 14 residues long. Between the trimmed V and J ends, which lost 1 base and 7 bases, there was a span of 13 bases. Written as DNA, the CDR3 is TGTGCCAGCAGTTACTTGGGGGGGATGGGTGGCTACACCTTC. Protein sequence: CASSYLGGMGGYTF.

The rearrangement links TRBV6-5 to TRBJ2-2; 7 bases map to TRBD2. Germline CDR1 and CDR2: MNHEY and SVGAGI. The CDR3 extends over 15 amino acids. J lost 4 bases, V lost 4 bases, and 6 bases had no gene match. CDR3 in DNA: TGTGCCAGCAGTTGGCGGGAGCCGAGCACCGGGGAGCTGTTTTTT. Its translation is CASSWREPSTGELFF.

The CDR3 DNA sequence: TGTGCCAGCTCACCCGATCAGGGATCCGAGCAGTACTTC. Protein product: CASSPDQGSEQYF. The chain joins TRBV18 to TRBJ2-7, with a possible D match to TRBD1 (5 bases). CDR1 is KGHSH, CDR2 LQKENI, per germline. The V and J ends lost 3 bases and 6 bases respectively, with 12 bases between them. The CDR3 loop spans 13 amino acids.

The V and J genes are TRBV5-6 and TRBJ2-3, with 9 bases lining up with TRBD2. This CDR3 region has 13 residues. CDR1 and CDR2 (germline): SGHDT, YYEEEE. Trimming removed 2 bases from V and 6 bases from J; junction bases left unmatched: 1. CDR3 protein: CASSLSGGDTQYF. CDR3 nucleotide sequence: TGTGCCAGCAGCTTAAGCGGGGGGGATACGCAGTATTTT.

This chain links TRBV7-3 with TRBJ1-2, with a weak D call TRBD1 (6 bases). Trimming removed 6 bases at V and 7 bases at J, with 9 bases between. This CDR3 contains 11 residues. The germline gives CDR1 SGHTA, CDR2 FQGTGA. CDR3 coding DNA: TGTGCCAGCAGTGCAGGGGCTGGCTACACCTTC. Amino acids: CASSAGAGYTF. Full variable domain (missing parts from reference TRBV7-3 and TRBJ1-2): GAGVSQTPSNKVTEKGKYVELRCDPISGHTALYWYRQSLGQGPEFLIYFQGTGAADDSGLPNDRFFAVRPEGSVSTLKIQRTERGDSAVYLCASSAGAGYTFGSGTRLTVV.

The CDR3 nucleotides are TGTGCCAGCAGCTCCCCCAGACAGGGGGACACTGAAGCTTTCTTT. As protein: CASSSPRQGDTEAFF. The chain recombines TRBV11-2 with TRBJ1-1, with TRBD1 matching 9 bases. The germline CDR1 and CDR2 sequences are SGHAT and FQNNGV. CDR3 length: 15 amino acids. The junction had 6 bases not matched to a gene; V was cut back by 4 bases and J by 3 bases.

The rearrangement joins TRBV27 to TRBJ1-2, with D tentatively TRBD1 (6 bases). The V gene's germline CDR1 is MNHEY and CDR2 SMNVEV (reference sequence). V was pared by 0 bases and J by 8 bases, with 13 bases between. This CDR3 has 14 amino acids. As DNA, the CDR3 is TGTGCCAGCAGTTTATCGGGGGGGGGCTACGGCTACACCTTC. Its protein is CASSLSGGGYGYTF.